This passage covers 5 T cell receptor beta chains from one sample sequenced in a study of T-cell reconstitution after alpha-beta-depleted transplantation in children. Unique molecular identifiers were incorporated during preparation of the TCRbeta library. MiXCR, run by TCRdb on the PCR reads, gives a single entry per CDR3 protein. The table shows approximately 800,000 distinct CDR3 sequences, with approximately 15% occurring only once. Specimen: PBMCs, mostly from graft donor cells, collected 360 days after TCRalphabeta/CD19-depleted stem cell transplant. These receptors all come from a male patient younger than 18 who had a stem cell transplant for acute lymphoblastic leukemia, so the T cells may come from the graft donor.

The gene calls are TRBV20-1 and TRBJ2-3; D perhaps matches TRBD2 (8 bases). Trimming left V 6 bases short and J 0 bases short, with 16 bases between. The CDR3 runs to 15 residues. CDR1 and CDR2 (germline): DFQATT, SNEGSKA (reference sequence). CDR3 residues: CSAKGASGSTDTQYF. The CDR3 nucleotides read TGCAGTGCCAAGGGGGCTAGCGGGAGCACAGATACGCAGTATTTT.

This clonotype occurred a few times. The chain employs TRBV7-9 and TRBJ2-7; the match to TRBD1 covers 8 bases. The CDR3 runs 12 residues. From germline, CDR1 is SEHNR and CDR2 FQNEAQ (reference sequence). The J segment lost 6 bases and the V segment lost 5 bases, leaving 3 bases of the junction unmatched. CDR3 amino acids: CASSPRGREQYF. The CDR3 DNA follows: TGTGCCAGCAGCCCCAGGGGGCGCGAGCAGTACTTC.

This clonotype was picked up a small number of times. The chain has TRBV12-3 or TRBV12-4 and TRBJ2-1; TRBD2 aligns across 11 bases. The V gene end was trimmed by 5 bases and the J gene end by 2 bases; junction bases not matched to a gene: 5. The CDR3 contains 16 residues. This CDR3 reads CASSPGTSGAYNEQFF. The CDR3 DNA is TGTGCCAGCAGTCCAGGGACTAGCGGAGCCTACAATGAGCAGTTCTTC.

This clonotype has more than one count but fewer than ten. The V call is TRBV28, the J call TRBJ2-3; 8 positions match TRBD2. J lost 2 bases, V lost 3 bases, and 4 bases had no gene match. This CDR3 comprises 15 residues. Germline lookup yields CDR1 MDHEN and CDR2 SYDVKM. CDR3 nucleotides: TGTGCCAGCAGTTTTGAGCGGGGGTTCACAGATACGCAGTATTTT. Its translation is CASSFERGFTDTQYF. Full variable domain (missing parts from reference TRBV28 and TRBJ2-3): DVKVTQSSRYLVKRTGEKVFLECVQDMDHENMFWYRQDPGLGLRLIYFSYDVKMKEKGDIPEGYSVSREKKERFSLILESASTNQTSMYLCASSFERGFTDTQYFGPGTRLTVL.

CDR3 loop: CASSVAYTDTQYF. DNA of the CDR3: TGTGCCAGCAGCGTAGCCTACACAGATACGCAGTATTTT. The chain combines TRBV9 with TRBJ2-3; D remains ambiguous. This CDR3 has 13 amino acids. Trimming removed 0 bases at V and 2 bases at J, with 4 bases between. Germline V lookup: CDR1 SGDLS, CDR2 YYNGEE.